This TCR beta chain is from a study of PD-1 blockade in classical Hodgkin lymphoma. Study-level points and caveats: Diversity similar to that of newly diagnosed patients was seen at baseline in complete responders. When set against healthy donors, newly diagnosed patients were reported to show lower baseline TCR diversity. Patients with an early start, nivolumab under 1 year after ASCT, were excluded. Compared with baseline, CD4+ but not CD8+ TCR diversity had risen significantly by C4D1.

As concerns this clone: Its antigen is undetermined.

This CDR3 spans 18 amino acids. Germline V gene data show CDR1 as MGHRA and CDR2 as YSYEKL. Trimming cost V 1 base and J 4 bases, with 19 bases left between them. In every patient, relapse followed autologous stem cell transplantation, while exposure to brentuximab vedotin differed. Produced via immunoSEQ multiplex PCR; TCRdb's table is partial and in-frame only. The sample carries 11,000 to 15,000 clones, about 83% recorded once. Source: peripheral blood mononuclear cells (PBMCs), taken at baseline. This sequence originates from a human donor with classical Hodgkin lymphoma. The chain is built from TRBV4-1 and TRBJ2-2, with D perhaps matching TRBD1 or TRBD2 (5 bases each). DNA for the CDR3: TGCGCCAGCAGCCAAGTGGGGGTGAGACAGTCCCCCACCGGGGAGCTGTTTTTT. This gives the protein CASSQVGVRQSPTGELFF.